The TCR beta chain described here comes from a study of blood T cell repertoires in COVID-19. Study-wide background: T cells, B-cell-depleted T cells, or PBMCs provided the cDNA or gDNA that served as material.

Sequencing was performed with immunoSEQ multiplex PCR; in TCRdb, only in-frame clones are kept and a portion is missing. Of tens of thousands of clones listed, about 88% are singletons. Trimming cost V 0 bases and J 1 base, with 12 bases left between them. The CDR3 is made up of 16 amino acids. Germline-derived CDR1 and CDR2 are SGHRS and YFSETQ. Source material: peripheral blood. The TCR sequence derives from a woman aged 55-69 years with active COVID-19. This chain uses TRBV5-1 with TRBJ2-3, with D perhaps TRBD2 (5 bases). Here the CDR3 reads CASSLGALAGTDTQYF. CDR3 in DNA: TGCGCCAGCAGCTTGGGGGCGCTAGCTGGCACAGATACGCAGTATTTT.